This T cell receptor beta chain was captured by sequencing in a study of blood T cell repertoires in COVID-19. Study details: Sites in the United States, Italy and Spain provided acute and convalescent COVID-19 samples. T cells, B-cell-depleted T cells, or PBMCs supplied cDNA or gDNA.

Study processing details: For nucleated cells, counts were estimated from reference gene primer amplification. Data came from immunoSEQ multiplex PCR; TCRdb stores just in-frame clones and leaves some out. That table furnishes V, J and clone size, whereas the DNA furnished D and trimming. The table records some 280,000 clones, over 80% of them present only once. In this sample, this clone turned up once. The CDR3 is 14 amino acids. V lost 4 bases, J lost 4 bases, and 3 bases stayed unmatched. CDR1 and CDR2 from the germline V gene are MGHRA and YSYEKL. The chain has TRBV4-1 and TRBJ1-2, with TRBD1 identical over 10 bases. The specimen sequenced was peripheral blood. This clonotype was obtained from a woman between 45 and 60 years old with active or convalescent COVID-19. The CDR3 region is CASSPTGGLYGYTF. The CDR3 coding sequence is TGCGCCAGCAGCCCGACAGGGGGCCTCTATGGCTACACCTTC.